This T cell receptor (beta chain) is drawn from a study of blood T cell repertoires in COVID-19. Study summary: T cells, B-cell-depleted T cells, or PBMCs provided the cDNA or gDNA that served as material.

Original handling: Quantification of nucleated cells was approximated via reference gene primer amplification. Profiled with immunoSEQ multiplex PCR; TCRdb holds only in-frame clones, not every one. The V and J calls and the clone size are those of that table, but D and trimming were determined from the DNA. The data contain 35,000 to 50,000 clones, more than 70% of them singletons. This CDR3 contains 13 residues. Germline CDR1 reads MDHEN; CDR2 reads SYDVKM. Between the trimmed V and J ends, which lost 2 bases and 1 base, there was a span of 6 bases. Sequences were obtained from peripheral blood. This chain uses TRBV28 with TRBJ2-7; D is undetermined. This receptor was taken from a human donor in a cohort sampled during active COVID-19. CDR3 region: CASSLVQSYEQYF. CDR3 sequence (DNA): TGTGCCAGCAGTTTAGTACAGTCCTACGAGCAGTACTTC.